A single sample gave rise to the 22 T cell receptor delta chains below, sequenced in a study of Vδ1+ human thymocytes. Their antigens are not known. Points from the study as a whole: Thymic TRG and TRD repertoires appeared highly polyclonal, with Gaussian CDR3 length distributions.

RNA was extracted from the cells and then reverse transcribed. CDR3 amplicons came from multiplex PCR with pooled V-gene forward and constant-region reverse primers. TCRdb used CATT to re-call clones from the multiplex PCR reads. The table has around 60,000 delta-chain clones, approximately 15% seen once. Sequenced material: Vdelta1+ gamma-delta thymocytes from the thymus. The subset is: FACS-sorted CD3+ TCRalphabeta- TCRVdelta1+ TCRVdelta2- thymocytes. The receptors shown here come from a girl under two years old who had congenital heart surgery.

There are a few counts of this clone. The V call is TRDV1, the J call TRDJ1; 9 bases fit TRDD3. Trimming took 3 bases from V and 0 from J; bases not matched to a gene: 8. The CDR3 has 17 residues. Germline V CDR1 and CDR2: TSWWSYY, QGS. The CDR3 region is CALGDNYWGRNTDKLIF. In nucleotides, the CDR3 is TGTGCTCTTGGGGATAACTACTGGGGGAGAAACACCGATAAACTCATCTTT.

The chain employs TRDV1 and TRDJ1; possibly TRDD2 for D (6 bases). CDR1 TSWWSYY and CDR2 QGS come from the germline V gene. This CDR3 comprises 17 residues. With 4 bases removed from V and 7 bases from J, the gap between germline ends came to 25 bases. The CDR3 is CALGVPFHGQLLAKLIF. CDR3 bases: TGTGCTCTTGGGGTCCCCTTCCACGGTCAACTGCTGGCTAAACTCATCTTT.

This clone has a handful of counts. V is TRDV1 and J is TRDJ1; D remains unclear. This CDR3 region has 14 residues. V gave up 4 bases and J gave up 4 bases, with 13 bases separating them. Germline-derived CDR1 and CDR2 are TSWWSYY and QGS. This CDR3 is CALGAPGIGDKLIF. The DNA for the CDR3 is TGTGCTCTTGGGGCCCCCGGCATCGGCGATAAACTCATCTTT.

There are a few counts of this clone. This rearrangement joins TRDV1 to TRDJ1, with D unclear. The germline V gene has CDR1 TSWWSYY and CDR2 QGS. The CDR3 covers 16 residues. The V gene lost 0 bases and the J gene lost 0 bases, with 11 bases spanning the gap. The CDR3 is CALGELPGLYTDKLIF. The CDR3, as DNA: TGTGCTCTTGGGGAACTGCCCGGCTTGTACACCGATAAACTCATCTTT.

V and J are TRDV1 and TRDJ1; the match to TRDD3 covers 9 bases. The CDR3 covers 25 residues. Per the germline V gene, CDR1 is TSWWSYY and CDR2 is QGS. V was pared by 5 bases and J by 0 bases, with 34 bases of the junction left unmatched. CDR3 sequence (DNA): TGTGCTCTTGGGACTAAAGGGGTCTCGACTCTTATTACTGGGGGACATTCACCGTACACCGATAAACTCATCTTT. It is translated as CALGTKGVSTLITGGHSPYTDKLIF.

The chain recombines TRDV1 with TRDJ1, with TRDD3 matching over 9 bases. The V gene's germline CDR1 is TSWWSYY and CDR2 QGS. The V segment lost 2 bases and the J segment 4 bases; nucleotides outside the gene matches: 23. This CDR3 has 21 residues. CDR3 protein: CALGEIHLRLLGDDSSDKLIF. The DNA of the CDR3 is TGTGCTCTTGGGGAAATCCACCTGCGTCTGCTGGGGGATGATTCCAGCGATAAACTCATCTTT.

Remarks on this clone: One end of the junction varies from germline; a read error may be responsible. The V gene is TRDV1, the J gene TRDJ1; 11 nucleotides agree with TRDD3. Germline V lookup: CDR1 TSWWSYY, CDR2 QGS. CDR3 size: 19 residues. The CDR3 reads CALGELNSYWGIGADKLIF. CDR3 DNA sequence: TGTGCCCTTGGGGAACTAAACTCCTACTGGGGGATAGGGGCCGATAAACTCATCTTT.

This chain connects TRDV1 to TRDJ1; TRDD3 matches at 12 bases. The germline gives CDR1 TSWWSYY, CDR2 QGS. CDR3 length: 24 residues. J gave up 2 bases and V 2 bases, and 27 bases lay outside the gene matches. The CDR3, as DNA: TGTGCTCTTGGGGAATGGGGGCCCCTCCCGTTGGAAACTGGGGGATACAGTGTTACCGATAAACTCATCTTT. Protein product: CALGEWGPLPLETGGYSVTDKLIF.

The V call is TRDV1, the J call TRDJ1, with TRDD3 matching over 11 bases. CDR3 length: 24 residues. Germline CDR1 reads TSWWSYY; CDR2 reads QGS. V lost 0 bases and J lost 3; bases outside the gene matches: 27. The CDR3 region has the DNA TGTGCTCTTGGGGAACTAGGAGAGAAGTGTCCGACCCGAGAAACTGGGGGATATCCCGATAAACTCATCTTT. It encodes CALGELGEKCPTRETGGYPDKLIF.

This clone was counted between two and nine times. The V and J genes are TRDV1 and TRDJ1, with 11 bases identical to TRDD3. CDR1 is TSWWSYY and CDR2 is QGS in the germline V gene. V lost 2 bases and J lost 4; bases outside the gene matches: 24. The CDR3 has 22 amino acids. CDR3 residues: CALGEGNPTSLAELGDNDKLIF. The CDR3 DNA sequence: TGTGCTCTTGGGGAAGGAAATCCTACCAGTCTCGCTGAACTGGGGGATAACGATAAACTCATCTTT.

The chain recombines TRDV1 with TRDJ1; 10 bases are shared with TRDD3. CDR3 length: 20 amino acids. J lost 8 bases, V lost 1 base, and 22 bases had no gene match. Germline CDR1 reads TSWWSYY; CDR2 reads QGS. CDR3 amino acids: CALGEPADGTGLGDCTKLIF. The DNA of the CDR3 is TGTGCTCTTGGGGAACCAGCGGACGGGACGGGACTGGGGGATTGTACGAAACTCATCTTT.

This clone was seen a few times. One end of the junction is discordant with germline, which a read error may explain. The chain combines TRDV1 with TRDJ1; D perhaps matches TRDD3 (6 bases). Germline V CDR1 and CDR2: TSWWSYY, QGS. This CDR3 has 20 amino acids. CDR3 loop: CALGERSSEPLGVYTDKPIF. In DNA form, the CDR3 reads TGTGCTCTTGGGGAACGTTCTAGCGAGCCCTTGGGGGTTTACACCGATAAACCCATCTTT.

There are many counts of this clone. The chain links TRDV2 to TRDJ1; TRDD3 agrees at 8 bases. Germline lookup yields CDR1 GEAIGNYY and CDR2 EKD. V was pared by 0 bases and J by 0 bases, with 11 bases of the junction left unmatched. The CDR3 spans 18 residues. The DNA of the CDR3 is TGTGCCTGTGACACCGCCTGGGGGACCGGGGGATACACCGATAAACTCATCTTT. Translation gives CACDTAWGTGGYTDKLIF.

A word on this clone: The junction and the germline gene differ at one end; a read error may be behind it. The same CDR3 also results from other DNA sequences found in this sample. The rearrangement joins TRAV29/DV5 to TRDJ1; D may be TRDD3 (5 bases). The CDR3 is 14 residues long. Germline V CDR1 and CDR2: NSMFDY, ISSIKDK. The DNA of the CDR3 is TGCGCAGCAAGCGCGTTCGGAGGATACGATAAACTCATCTTT. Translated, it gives CAASAFGGYDKLIF.

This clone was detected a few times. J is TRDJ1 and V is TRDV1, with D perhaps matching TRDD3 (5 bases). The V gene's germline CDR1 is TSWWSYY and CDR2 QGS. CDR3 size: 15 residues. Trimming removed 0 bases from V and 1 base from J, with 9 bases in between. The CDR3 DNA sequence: TGTGCTCTTGGGGAACTCCCTCTGGGCACCGATAAACTCATCTTT. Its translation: CALGELPLGTDKLIF.

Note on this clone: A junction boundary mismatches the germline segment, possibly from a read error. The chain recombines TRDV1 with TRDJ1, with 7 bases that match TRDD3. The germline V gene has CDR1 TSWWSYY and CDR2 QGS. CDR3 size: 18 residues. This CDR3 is CALGEPGPQGIVTGKLIF. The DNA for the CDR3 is TGTGCTCTTGGGGAACCAGGTCCTCAGGGGATAGTGACCGGTAAACTCATCTTT.

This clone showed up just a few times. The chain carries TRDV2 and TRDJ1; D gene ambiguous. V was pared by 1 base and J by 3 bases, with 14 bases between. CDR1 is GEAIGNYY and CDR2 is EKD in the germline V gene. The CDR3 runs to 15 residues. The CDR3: CACDTRDCLSDKLIF. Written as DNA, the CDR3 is TGTGCCTGTGACACGCGGGACTGCTTGTCCGATAAACTCATCTTT.

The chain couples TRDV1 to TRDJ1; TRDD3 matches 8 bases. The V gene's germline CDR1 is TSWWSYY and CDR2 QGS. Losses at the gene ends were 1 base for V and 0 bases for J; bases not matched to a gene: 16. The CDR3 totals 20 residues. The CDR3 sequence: CALGEPNLRSTGGYTDKLIF. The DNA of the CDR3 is TGTGCTCTTGGGGAACCGAACCTACGCAGTACTGGGGGGTACACCGATAAACTCATCTTT.

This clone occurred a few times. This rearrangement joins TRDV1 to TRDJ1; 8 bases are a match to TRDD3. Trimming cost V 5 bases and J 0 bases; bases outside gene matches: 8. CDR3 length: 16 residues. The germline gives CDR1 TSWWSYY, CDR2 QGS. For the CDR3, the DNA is TGTGCTCTTGGGCCGTTGGGATACGAATACACCGATAAACTCATCTTT. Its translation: CALGPLGYEYTDKLIF.

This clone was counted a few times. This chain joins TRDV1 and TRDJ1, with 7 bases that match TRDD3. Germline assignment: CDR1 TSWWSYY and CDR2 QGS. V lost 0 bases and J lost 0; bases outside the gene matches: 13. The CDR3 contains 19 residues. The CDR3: CALGELEWGTCLYTDKLIF. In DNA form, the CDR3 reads TGTGCTCTTGGGGAACTAGAATGGGGGACCTGCTTGTACACCGATAAACTCATCTTT.

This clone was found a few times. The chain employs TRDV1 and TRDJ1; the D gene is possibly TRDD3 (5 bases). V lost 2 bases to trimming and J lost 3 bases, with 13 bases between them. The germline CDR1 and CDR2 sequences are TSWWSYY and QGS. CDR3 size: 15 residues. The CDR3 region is CALGEAPAGPDKLIF. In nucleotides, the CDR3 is TGTGCTCTTGGGGAAGCTCCCGCTGGGCCCGATAAACTCATCTTT.

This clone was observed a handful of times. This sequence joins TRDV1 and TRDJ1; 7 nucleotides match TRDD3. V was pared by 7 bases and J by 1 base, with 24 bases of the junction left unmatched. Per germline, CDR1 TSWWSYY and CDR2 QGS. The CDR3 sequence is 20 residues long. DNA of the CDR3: TGTGCTCTTGTGCCCACGCCAGGGGATAAAGGCACAACGGTCACCGATAAACTCATCTTT. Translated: CALVPTPGDKGTTVTDKLIF.